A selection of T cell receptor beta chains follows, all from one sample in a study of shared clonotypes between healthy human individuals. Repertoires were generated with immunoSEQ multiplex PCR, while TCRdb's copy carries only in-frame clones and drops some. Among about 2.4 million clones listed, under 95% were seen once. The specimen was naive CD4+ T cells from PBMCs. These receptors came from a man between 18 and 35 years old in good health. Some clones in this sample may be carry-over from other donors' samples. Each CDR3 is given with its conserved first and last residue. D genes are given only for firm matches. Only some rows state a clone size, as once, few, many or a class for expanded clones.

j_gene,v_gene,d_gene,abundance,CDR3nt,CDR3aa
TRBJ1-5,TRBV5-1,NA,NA,TGCGCCAGCAGCTTGGGGTACGGGGGCCAGCCCCAGCATTTT,CASSLGYGGQPQHF
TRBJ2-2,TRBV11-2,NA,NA,TGTGCCAGCAGCTTAGTTGCATATACCGGGGAGCTGTTTTTT,CASSLVAYTGELFF
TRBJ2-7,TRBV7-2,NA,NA,TGTGCCAGCAGCTTATCGCGGGGAAGCTCCTACGAGCAGTACTTC,CASSLSRGSSYEQYF
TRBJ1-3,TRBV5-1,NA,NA,TGCGCCAGCAGCGGCCAGGCAGGGACAACTGGAAACACCATATATTTT,CASSGQAGTTGNTIYF
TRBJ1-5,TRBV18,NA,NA,TGTGCCAGCTCACCACCGAACAGCCAGGGAAGCAATCAGCCCCAGCATTTT,CASSPPNSQGSNQPQHF
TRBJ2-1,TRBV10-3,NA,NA,TGTGCCATCAGGGACGGGTTCTACAATGAGCAGTTCTTC,CAIRDGFYNEQFF
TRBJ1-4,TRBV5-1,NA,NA,TGCGCCAGCAGCTGGGCCCCAGGGAGAGTCGGTGAAAAACTGTTTTTT,CASSWAPGRVGEKLFF
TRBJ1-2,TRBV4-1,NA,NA,TGCGCCAGCAGGCCAGACGACGGAGACCAGTACAGGGAAAATGGCTACACCTTC,CASRPDDGDQYRENGYTF
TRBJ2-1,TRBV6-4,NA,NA,TGTGCCAGCAGTGTCCAGGGGGGTTTGAATGAGCAGTTCTTC,CASSVQGGLNEQFF
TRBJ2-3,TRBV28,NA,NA,TGTGCCAGCAGTTTACCGTTACCAGATACGCAGTATTTT,CASSLPLPDTQYF
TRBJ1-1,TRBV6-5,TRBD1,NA,TGTGCCAGCAGCCTGAACAGGGGGCAAGCTGAAGCTTTCTTT,CASSLNRGQAEAFF
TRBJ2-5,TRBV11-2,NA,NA,TGTGCCAGCAGCTTAACCACCGCAGGGTTACAGACCCAGTACTTC,CASSLTTAGLQTQYF
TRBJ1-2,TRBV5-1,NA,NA,TGCGCCAGCAGCGCGGGGGGCCTCGGAGATGGCTACACCTTC,CASSAGGLGDGYTF
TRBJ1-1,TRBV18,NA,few,TGTGCCAGCTCACAACTGGGGGCAGGTGAAGCTTTCTTT,CASSQLGAGEAFF
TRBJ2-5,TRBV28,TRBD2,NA,TGTGCCAGCAGTTTTTCGACTAGCGGGAGGGCCCCGCAAGAGACCCAGTACTTC,CASSFSTSGRAPQETQYF
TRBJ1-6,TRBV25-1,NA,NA,TGTGCCAGCAGTGACTTCGCCCGTATCGATTCACCCCTCCACTTT,CASSDFARIDSPLHF
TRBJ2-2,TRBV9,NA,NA,TGTGCCAGCAGCGTGAATTTGGGGCAGGGCGATGGTGCCGGGGAGCTGTTTTTT,CASSVNLGQGDGAGELFF
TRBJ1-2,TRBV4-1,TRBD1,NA,TGCGCCAGCAGCCAGACAGGGGCAGGTGGCTACACCTTC,CASSQTGAGGYTF
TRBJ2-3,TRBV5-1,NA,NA,TGCGCCAGCAGCCCAGGACTTTCCGCCTACACGGATACGCAGTATTTT,CASSPGLSAYTDTQYF
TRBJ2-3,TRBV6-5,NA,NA,TGTGCCAGCAGTTATTCCGCAACTAGCACAGATACGCAGTATTTT,CASSYSATSTDTQYF
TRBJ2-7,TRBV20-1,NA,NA,TGCAGTGCTAGAGGTCAGTACGAGCAGTACTTC,CSARGQYEQYF
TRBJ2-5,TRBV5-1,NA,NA,TGCGCCAGCAGCTTGTCGTCTAGTGGGCAAGAGACCCAGTACTTC,CASSLSSSGQETQYF
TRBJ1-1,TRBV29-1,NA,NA,TGCAGCGTTGTAGAACAGGGTGGGGGCACTGAAGCTTTCTTT,CSVVEQGGGTEAFF
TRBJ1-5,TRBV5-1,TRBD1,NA,TGCGCCAGCGCAACAGGGGATGAGGGTCAGCCCCAGCATTTT,CASATGDEGQPQHF
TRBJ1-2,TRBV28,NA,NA,TGTGCCAGCAGTGGGGGGAACGACTATGGCTACACCTTC,CASSGGNDYGYTF
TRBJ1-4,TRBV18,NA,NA,TGTGCCAGCTCACCACTCGGGACGACCATTAATGAAAAACTGTTTTTT,CASSPLGTTINEKLFF
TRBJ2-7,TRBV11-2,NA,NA,TGTGCCAGCAGCTCACGGGTTGAGCGTAGCTCCTACGAGCAGTACTTC,CASSSRVERSSYEQYF
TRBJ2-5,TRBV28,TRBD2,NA,TGTGCCAGCAGTTTATATCCCGGGAGGGCCAGTGAGACCCAGTACTTC,CASSLYPGRASETQYF
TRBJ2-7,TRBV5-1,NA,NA,TGCGCCAGCAGCCAGACCGGAGGGACCTACGAGCAGTACTTC,CASSQTGGTYEQYF
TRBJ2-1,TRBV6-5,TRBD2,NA,TGTGCCAGCAGTTCCGGGACTAGCGGGAGTAATGAGCAGTTCTTC,CASSSGTSGSNEQFF
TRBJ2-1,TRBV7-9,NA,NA,TGTGCCAGCAGCTTACCAGGCGGCAGCCGCAATGAGCAGTTCTTC,CASSLPGGSRNEQFF
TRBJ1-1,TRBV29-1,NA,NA,TGCAGCGTTTCCCCCAGACTGAACACTGAAGCTTTCTTT,CSVSPRLNTEAFF
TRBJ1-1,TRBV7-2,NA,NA,TGTGCCAGCAGCAGTATTACTGAAGCTTTCTTT,CASSSITEAFF
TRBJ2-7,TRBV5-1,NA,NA,TGCGCCAGCAGCTTGGCTATCGGCAACCTCTACGAGCAGTACTTC,CASSLAIGNLYEQYF
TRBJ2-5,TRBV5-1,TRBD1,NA,TGCGCCAGCAGGTGGGACAGCCAAGAGACCCAGTACTTC,CASRWDSQETQYF
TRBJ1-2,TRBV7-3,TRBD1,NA,TGTGCCAGCAGCCCGGTGACAGGGGGATATGGCTACACCTTC,CASSPVTGGYGYTF
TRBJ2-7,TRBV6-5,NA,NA,TGTGCCAGCAGTAGAACGGGACCGAACTCCTACGAGCAGTACTTC,CASSRTGPNSYEQYF
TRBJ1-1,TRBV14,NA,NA,TGTGCCAGCAGCCGGGGTCTGAACACTGAAGCTTTCTTT,CASSRGLNTEAFF
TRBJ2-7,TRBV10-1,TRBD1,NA,TGCGCCAGCAGCCGGGACAGCTCCTACGAGCAGTACTTC,CASSRDSSYEQYF
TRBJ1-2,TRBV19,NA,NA,TGTGCCAGTAGGGAACGCCTAAGCTACACCTTC,CASRERLSYTF
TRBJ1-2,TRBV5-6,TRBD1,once,TGTGCCAGCAGCTCGGGACAGGTCCTTGGGGGCTACACCTTC,CASSSGQVLGGYTF
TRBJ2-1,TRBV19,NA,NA,TGTGCCAGTAAAGAATCGGGACTTCGCTACAATGAGCAGTTCTTC,CASKESGLRYNEQFF
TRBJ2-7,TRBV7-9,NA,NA,TGTGCCAGCAGCTTAGAGGCACGGTATGGGCAGTACTTC,CASSLEARYGQYF
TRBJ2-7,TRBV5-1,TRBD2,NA,TGCGCCAGCAGCCCATTAGCGGGAGAATTCTACGAGCAGTACTTC,CASSPLAGEFYEQYF
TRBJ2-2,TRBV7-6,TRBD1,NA,TGTGCCAGCAGCCCCGACAGGGGCCCCGGGGAGCTGTTTTTT,CASSPDRGPGELFF
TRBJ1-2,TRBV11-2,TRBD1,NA,TGTGCCAGCAGCCTAGCAGGGTACAGGGGTAGCTATGGCTACACCTTC,CASSLAGYRGSYGYTF